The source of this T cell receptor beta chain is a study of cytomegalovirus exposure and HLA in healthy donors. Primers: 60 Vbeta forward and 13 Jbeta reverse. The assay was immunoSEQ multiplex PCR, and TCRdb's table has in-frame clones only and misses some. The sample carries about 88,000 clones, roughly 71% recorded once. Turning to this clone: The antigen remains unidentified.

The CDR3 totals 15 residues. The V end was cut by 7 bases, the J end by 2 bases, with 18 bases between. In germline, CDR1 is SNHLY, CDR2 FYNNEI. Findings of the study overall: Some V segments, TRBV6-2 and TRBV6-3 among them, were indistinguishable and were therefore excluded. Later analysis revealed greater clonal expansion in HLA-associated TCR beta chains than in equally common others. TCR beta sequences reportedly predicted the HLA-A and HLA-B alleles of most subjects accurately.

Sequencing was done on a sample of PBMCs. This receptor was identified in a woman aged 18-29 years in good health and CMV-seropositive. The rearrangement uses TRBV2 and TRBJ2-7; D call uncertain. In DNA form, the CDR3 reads TGTGCCAGCACTCAGCCTGTGGCGGTAACCTACGAGCAGTACTTC. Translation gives CASTQPVAVTYEQYF.